The 29 T cell receptor beta chains presented below share a single source sample, sequenced in a study of Graves' ophthalmopathy and Graves' hyperthyroidism. Researchers took RNA transcripts and amplified TCR beta CDR3 regions from them. Second-round multiplex PCR came after first-round RT-PCR with HTBI primers. TCRdb analysed the multiplex PCR reads with MiXCR anew, one entry per CDR3 protein. The sample lists about 740,000 distinct CDR3 sequences; 40% were seen once. Sequencing input: peripheral blood. These receptors all come from an adult man with Graves' ophthalmopathy.

This clonotype has a count of ten or more. The V call is TRBV2, the J call TRBJ1-6; D call uncertain. Germline V gene lookup returns CDR1 SNHLY and CDR2 FYNNEI. The CDR3 covers 13 residues. The ends were cut back, 2 bases at V and 13 bases at J, with 12 bases in the middle. The DNA for the CDR3 is TGTGCCAGCAGTGAAACGACCGGAGGGCCCCTCCACTTT. As protein: CASSETTGGPLHF.

Concerning this clonotype itself: This CDR3 fails to terminate in the conserved phenylalanine or tryptophan, so it likely reflects a read error. In nucleotides, the CDR3 is TGTGCCAGCAGCCGGACAGGCGCTTTCTACGAGCAGTACTCC. Translating gives CASSRTGAFYEQYS. The chain joins TRBV12-5 to TRBJ2-7, with TRBD1 identical over 7 bases. The CDR3 consists of 14 residues. Germline assignment: CDR1 LGHNT and CDR2 FRNRAP.

This clonotype was seen at least ten times. The J gene is TRBJ1-6, the V gene TRBV6-5, with 9 bases fitting TRBD1. V shed 6 bases and J 14 bases; nucleotides not matched to a gene: 5. The germline V gene encodes CDR1 MNHEY and CDR2 SVGAGI. The CDR3 consists of 12 residues. The CDR3 nucleotides are TGTGCCAGCAGCGGGACAGGGCTGGCCCTCCACTTT. It is translated as CASSGTGLALHF.

The chain links TRBV29-1 to TRBJ1-2; no reliable D call. The ends were cut back, 5 bases at V and 0 bases at J, with 13 bases in the middle. CDR1 and CDR2 from the germline V gene are SQVTM and ANQGSEA. This CDR3 contains 14 residues. The CDR3 here is CSVTPGVTNYGYTF. CDR3 bases: TGCAGCGTTACCCCCGGCGTAACTAACTATGGCTACACCTTC. The complete variable domain, with remaining parts taken from reference TRBV29-1 and TRBJ1-2, reads SAVISQKPSRDICQRGTSLTIQCQVDSQVTMMFWYRQQPGQSLTLIATANQGSEATYESGFVIDKFPISRPNLTFSTLTVSNMSPEDSSIYLCSVTPGVTNYGYTFGSGTRLTVV.

This clonotype was recorded many times. CDR3 residues: CASSLYQGRSPLHF. The CDR3 DNA is TGTGCCAGCAGCTTATACCAGGGACGATCACCCCTCCACTTT. The V gene is TRBV7-8, the J gene TRBJ1-6; tentatively, D is TRBD1 (5 bases). The V and J ends lost 2 bases and 10 bases respectively, with 12 bases between them. In germline, CDR1 is SGHVS, CDR2 FQNEAQ. The CDR3 length is 14 residues.

The CDR3 loop is CASRDEGTGELFF. DNA for the CDR3: TGTGCCAGCAGGGATGAGGGAACCGGGGAGCTGTTTTTT. The chain is built from TRBV27 and TRBJ2-2, with a tentative D call TRBD2 (5 bases). The length of the CDR3 is 13 residues. The V and J ends lost 6 bases and 5 bases respectively, with 10 bases between them. Germline V gene lookup returns CDR1 MNHEY and CDR2 SMNVEV (reference sequence).

This clonotype has more than one count but fewer than ten. This chain connects TRBV19 to TRBJ2-2; possible D gene TRBD1, 6 bases. V shed 3 bases and J shed 7 bases, with 15 bases lying between them. Germline assignment: CDR1 LNHDA and CDR2 SQIVND (reference sequence). This CDR3 region has 15 residues. This CDR3 reads CASSMGADMIGELFF. CDR3 sequence (DNA): TGTGCCAGTAGTATGGGGGCCGACATGATCGGGGAGCTGTTTTTT.

About this clonotype: This CDR3 is missing its conserved last phenylalanine or tryptophan, likely due to a read error. The V gene is TRBV2, the J gene TRBJ1-6; possible D gene TRBD1, 5 bases. With 6 bases removed from V and 7 bases from J, the gap between germline ends came to 13 bases. Germline values: CDR1 SNHLY, CDR2 FYNNEI. The CDR3 runs to 14 residues. The CDR3 DNA reads TGTGCCAGCAGCTTGAGCGGGGGGAATTCACCCCTCCACCTT. Protein sequence: CASSLSGGNSPLHL.

The chain combines TRBV28 with TRBJ2-5; D gene ambiguous. Germline loops: CDR1 MDHEN, CDR2 SYDVKM. V dropped 5 bases and J dropped 2 bases, with 9 bases sitting between them. CDR3 length: 13 amino acids. DNA of the CDR3: TGTGCCAGCAGTAAGCACCTACAAGAGACCCAGTACTTC. This gives the protein CASSKHLQETQYF. Looking up the rest from reference TRBV28 and TRBJ2-5 gives the full variable domain: DVKVTQSSRYLVKRTGEKVFLECVQDMDHENMFWYRQDPGLGLRLIYFSYDVKMKEKGDIPEGYSVSREKKERFSLILESASTNQTSMYLCASSKHLQETQYFGPGTRLLVL.

The rearrangement joins TRBV11-2 to TRBJ2-7; possibly TRBD1 for D (6 bases). V was trimmed by 5 bases and J by 6 bases, leaving 20 bases between them. The CDR3 length is 15 residues. CDR1 and CDR2 from the germline V gene are SGHAT and FQNNGV. CDR3: CASSDLGTHLREQYF. CDR3 in DNA: TGTGCCAGCAGCGATCTCGGGACACACCTGCGCGAGCAGTACTTC.

This clonotype has at least ten counts. This sequence joins TRBV2 and TRBJ1-4; TRBD1 might be the D (6 bases). The V and J ends lost 7 bases and 10 bases respectively, with 13 bases between them. This CDR3 comprises 12 residues. Germline V gene sequence: CDR1 SNHLY, CDR2 FYNNEI. Here the CDR3 reads CASKGEWGKLFF. The DNA of the CDR3 is TGTGCCAGCAAGGGGGAGTGGGGAAAACTGTTTTTT. The whole variable domain, filled in from reference TRBV2 and TRBJ1-4, reads EPEVTQTPSHQVTQMGQEVILRCVPISNHLYFYWYRQILGQKVEFLVSFYNNEISEKSEIFDDQFSVERPDGSNFTLKIRSTKLEDSAMYFCASKGEWGKLFFGSGTQLSVL.

The chain employs TRBV20-1 and TRBJ1-4, with D possibly being TRBD1 (5 bases). The CDR3 sequence is 11 residues long. The V gene's germline CDR1 is DFQATT and CDR2 SNEGSKA (reference sequence). Between the trimmed V and J ends, which lost 5 bases and 8 bases, there was a span of 9 bases. CDR3 nucleotides: TGCAGTGCTCACCAGGGAGAAAAACTGTTTTTT. Translated, it gives CSAHQGEKLFF.

This clonotype was recorded at least ten times. J is TRBJ2-5 and V is TRBV7-9, with 8 bases matching TRBD1. The CDR3 contains 14 residues. Germline lookup yields CDR1 SEHNR and CDR2 FQNEAQ (reference sequence). After removal of 5 bases from V and 5 bases from J, the junction contained 7 bases not matched to a gene. For the CDR3, the DNA is TGTGCCAGCAGCATCGGACAGGGCGAGGAGACCCAGTACTTC. This translates into CASSIGQGEETQYF.

The chain is built from TRBV29-1 and TRBJ1-2; 7 bases fit TRBD1. The ends lost 6 bases at V and 5 bases at J; junction bases unmatched: 18. CDR3 length equals 16 residues. Germline-derived CDR1 and CDR2 are SQVTM and ANQGSEA. In nucleotides, the CDR3 is TGCAGCGTACCAACTAGGGGGCGGGGGGCTGCATATGGCTACACCTTC. The encoded protein is CSVPTRGRGAAYGYTF.

In regard to this clonotype: A clone one base away is much larger, so this may be a read error. The chain carries TRBV9 and TRBJ2-6; D is uncertain. Germline values: CDR1 SGDLS, CDR2 YYNGEE. The length of the CDR3 is 16 residues. This chain's CDR3 is CASSVGLSSGTNVLTF. The DNA for the CDR3 is TGTGCCAGCAGCGTAGGTCTTAGCTCTGGGACCAACGTCCTGACTTTC. The full variable domain, completed using reference TRBV9 and TRBJ2-6, is DSGVTQTPKHLITATGQRVTLRCSPRSGDLSVYWYQQSLDQGLQFLIQYYNGEERAKGNILERFSAQQFPDLHSELNLSSLELGDSALYFCASSVGLSSGTNVLTFGAGSRLTVL.

V and J are TRBV15 and TRBJ1-2, with 10 bases that match TRBD1. CDR3 length equals 14 residues. CDR1 and CDR2 (germline): LNHNV, YYDKDF (reference sequence). With 3 bases clipped from V and 5 bases from J, the junction kept 3 bases outside the gene matches. The CDR3 DNA follows: TGTGCCACCAGCAGTACGGGACAGGGGTATGGCTACACCTTC. It encodes CATSSTGQGYGYTF.

Comment on this clonotype: No conserved phenylalanine or tryptophan ends this CDR3, so it is likely a read error. The limits of the CDR3 on the DNA are not certain, so only TCRdb's listed CDR3 is given. The chain links TRBV19 to TRBJ1-6. Including both end residues, the CDR3 is 9 amino acids long. The V gene's germline CDR1 is LNHDA and CDR2 SQIVND (reference sequence). The CDR3 loop reads CASSIPRNY.

V and J are TRBV2 and TRBJ2-5, with D perhaps TRBD1 (5 bases). The CDR3 covers 12 residues. V was trimmed by 9 bases and J by 2 bases, leaving 10 bases between them. Per the germline V gene, CDR1 is SNHLY and CDR2 is FYNNEI. The CDR3 DNA reads TGTGCCAGGGACAACGGGCAAGAGACCCAGTACTTC. It yields the protein CARDNGQETQYF.

Ten or more counts support this clonotype. The rearrangement joins TRBV2 to TRBJ2-6; D is ambiguous. Germline CDR1 and CDR2: SNHLY and FYNNEI. Trimming left V 7 bases short and J 0 bases short, with 7 bases between. CDR3 length: 14 amino acids. Here the CDR3 DNA reads TGTGCCAGCAACCTCTACTCTGGGGCCAACGTCCTGACTTTC. Translated: CASNLYSGANVLTF.

This clonotype was seen a handful of times. The chain combines TRBV4-3 with TRBJ1-2; possible D gene TRBD1, 6 bases. The germline gives CDR1 LGHNA, CDR2 YSLEER. The CDR3 covers 13 residues. With 2 bases removed from V and 8 bases from J, the gap between germline ends came to 12 bases. CDR3 amino acids: CASSQTGSVGYTF. The CDR3 coding sequence is TGCGCCAGCAGCCAAACAGGGTCAGTGGGCTACACCTTC.

This clonotype was observed once. The J gene is TRBJ2-3, the V gene TRBV7-2, with 11 bases fitting TRBD2. The V and J ends lost 5 bases and 1 base, in that order; junction bases with no gene match: 5. Germline V CDR1 and CDR2: SGHTA, FQGNSA. The CDR3 contains 16 residues. CDR3 sequence (DNA): TGTGCCAGCAGCCTCGGGACTAGCGGAGGCACAGATACGCAGTATTTT. It specifies CASSLGTSGGTDTQYF.

As concerns this clonotype: A much larger clone sits a single nucleotide away, making a read error possible. Without the conserved terminal phenylalanine or tryptophan, this CDR3 likely stems from a read error. The chain joins TRBV5-4 to TRBJ1-1; TRBD1 matches 8 bases. The germline V gene encodes CDR1 SGHNT and CDR2 YYREEE (reference sequence). V was clipped by 3 bases and J by 3 bases; unmatched bases: 4. The CDR3 extends over 14 amino acids. CDR3 sequence (DNA): TGTGCCAGCAGCTCGGACAGGGTCGACACTGAAGCTTTCCTT. Translated, it gives CASSSDRVDTEAFL.

The chain has TRBV6-5 and TRBJ1-1, with no clear D. The CDR3 contains 15 residues. From germline, CDR1 is MNHEY and CDR2 SVGAGI. V lost 2 bases, J lost 1 base, and 11 bases lay in between. In DNA, the CDR3 is TGTGCCAGCAGTTACCTCGTGGGCGGGAACACTGAAGCTTTCTTT. Its translation is CASSYLVGGNTEAFF.

The rearrangement uses TRBV20-1 and TRBJ1-1, with 7 positions matching TRBD1. This CDR3 has 16 residues. Germline V gene data show CDR1 as DFQATT and CDR2 as SNEGSKA (reference sequence). V was pared by 6 bases and J by 8 bases, with 21 bases of the junction left unmatched. Here the CDR3 DNA reads TGCAGTGCCGGGGGACCGTCGGGACAGCCGGTGCGGGAAGCTTTCTTT. Translation: CSAGGPSGQPVREAFF.

This chain joins TRBV10-1 and TRBJ2-7; unclear D gene. Germline values: CDR1 WNHNN, CDR2 SYGVQD (reference sequence). The V end lost 0 bases, the J end lost 4 bases, and 4 bases lay between the germline ends. The CDR3 totals 12 residues. CDR3 bases: TGCGCCAGCAGTGAGTCGGCGTACGAGCAGTACTTC. Translation gives CASSESAYEQYF.

V usage is TRBV25-1 and J usage is TRBJ1-6, with 11 bases identical to TRBD1. This CDR3 spans 13 amino acids. The germline V gene has CDR1 MGHDK and CDR2 SYGVNS. The CDR3 here is CARGQGAYSPLHF. The CDR3 DNA follows: TGTGCTAGAGGACAGGGGGCTTATTCACCCCTCCACTTT.

This clonotype showed up many times. The chain's CDR3 is CASSLSDPREKLFF. The CDR3 coding sequence is TGTGCCAGCAGCTTATCGGATCCCAGAGAAAAACTGTTTTTT. The genes are TRBV7-9 and TRBJ1-4; D unclear. There are 14 residues in the CDR3. Trimming cost V 2 bases and J 8 bases, with 12 bases left between them. Per germline, CDR1 SEHNR and CDR2 FQNEAQ (reference sequence).

In this sample, this clonotype turned up many times. The V gene is TRBV29-1, the J gene TRBJ2-5; D is uncertain. Germline V CDR1 and CDR2: SQVTM, ANQGSEA. V was shortened by 2 bases and J by 3 bases, with 10 bases between the two germline ends. There are 13 residues in the CDR3. CDR3 sequence (DNA): TGCAGCGTTGAACCGACGGCCGAAGAGACCCAGTACTTC. It yields the protein CSVEPTAEETQYF. Complete variable domain (other parts from reference TRBV29-1 and TRBJ2-5): SAVISQKPSRDICQRGTSLTIQCQVDSQVTMMFWYRQQPGQSLTLIATANQGSEATYESGFVIDKFPISRPNLTFSTLTVSNMSPEDSSIYLCSVEPTAEETQYFGPGTRLLVL.

CDR3 coding DNA: TGCAGCGTCGCATCAGGGACAGGGGCCAACGTCCTGACTTTC. It translates to CSVASGTGANVLTF. The rearrangement links TRBV29-1 to TRBJ2-6, with D perhaps TRBD1 (6 bases). V was trimmed by 6 bases and J by 4 bases, leaving 13 bases between them. This CDR3 has 14 residues. The V gene's germline CDR1 is SQVTM and CDR2 ANQGSEA.